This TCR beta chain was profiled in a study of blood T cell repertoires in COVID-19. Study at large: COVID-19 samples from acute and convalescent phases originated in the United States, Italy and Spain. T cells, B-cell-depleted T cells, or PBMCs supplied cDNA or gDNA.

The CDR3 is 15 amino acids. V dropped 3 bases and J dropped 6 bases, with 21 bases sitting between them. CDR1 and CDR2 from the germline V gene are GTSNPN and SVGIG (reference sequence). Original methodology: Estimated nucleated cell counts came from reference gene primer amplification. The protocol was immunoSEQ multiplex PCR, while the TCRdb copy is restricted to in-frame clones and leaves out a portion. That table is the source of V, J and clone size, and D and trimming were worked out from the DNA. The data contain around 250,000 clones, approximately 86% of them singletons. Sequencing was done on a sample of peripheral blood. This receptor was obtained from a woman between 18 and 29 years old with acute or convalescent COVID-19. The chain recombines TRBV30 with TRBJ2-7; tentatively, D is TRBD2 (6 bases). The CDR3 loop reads CAWRARHPLGGEQYF. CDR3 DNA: TGTGCCTGGAGGGCCCGACACCCCCTGGGGGGCGAGCAGTACTTC.